Given below is one TCR beta chain in context. Germline CDR1 is SNHLY and CDR2 is FYNNEI. CDR3 length: 15 amino acids. The V gene lost 7 bases and the J gene lost 1 base, with 16 bases spanning the gap. The data originate from a study of blood T cell repertoires in COVID-19. Whole-study context: Sources were T cells, B-cell-depleted T cells, or PBMCs; the material itself was cDNA or gDNA.

The authors' processing: Scientists estimated how many nucleated cells there were by amplifying reference gene primers. Assay used: immunoSEQ multiplex PCR; TCRdb lists only in-frame clones, some missing. V, J and clone size reflect that table, while D and trimming were determined from the DNA. The sample yields around 280,000 clones, approximately 83% seen once. This TCR came from a woman aged 25 to 45 who had recovered from COVID-19. The sample taken for sequencing was peripheral blood. The chain is built from TRBV2 and TRBJ1-2; D remains ambiguous. The CDR3 protein is CASIPWRPDNYGYTF. In nucleotides, the CDR3 is TGTGCCAGCATCCCCTGGAGGCCTGATAACTATGGCTACACCTTC.